The clone carrying this T cell receptor beta chain is a singleton in its sample. Its specificity is unknown. Possible read error: a much larger clone is one base away. This CDR3 comprises 15 residues. The germline CDR1 and CDR2 sequences are SGHDN and FVKESK. V lost 1 base to trimming and J lost 6 bases; unmatched junction nucleotides: 8. The source of the sample is a study of tumor-infiltrating lymphocytes in primary liver carcinoma. Study-level information: Sample yields, roughly 3.5 to 7.13 million productive TCRbeta reads, were similar across the tissue types.

Extraction also yielded germline DNA, while blood RNA was obtained from unsorted whole blood. The authors made TCR beta cDNA from 500 ng total RNA with a constant-region primer. Researchers made the TCR beta libraries by running three nested multiplex PCR rounds with slightly modified ARM-PCR. In the first two PCR rounds, TRBV1-TRBV30 forward primers were paired with a C-beta reverse primer, and each round lasted approximately 9 cycles. Using its own MiXCR run on the multiplex PCR reads, TCRdb lists one record per CDR3 protein. Of some 200,000 distinct CDR3 sequences detected, approximately 64% appear once; the ten largest clones hold around 7.1%. Study-level findings and limits: Tumor tissue displayed a significantly greater top-250-clone fraction than blood (p = 0.039). Researchers found tumor-adjacent and tumor-blood pairs overlapped less than tumor region pairs.

The source of this sequence is a woman between 55 and 75 years old with primary liver carcinoma and hepatitis B virus infection. Source material: peripheral blood. The rearrangement uses TRBV14 and TRBJ2-7; TRBD1 agrees at 8 bases. The DNA for the CDR3 is TGTGCCAGCAGCCAAGGAAGCAGGGGGCTTTGCGAGCAGTACTTC. It encodes CASSQGSRGLCEQYF.